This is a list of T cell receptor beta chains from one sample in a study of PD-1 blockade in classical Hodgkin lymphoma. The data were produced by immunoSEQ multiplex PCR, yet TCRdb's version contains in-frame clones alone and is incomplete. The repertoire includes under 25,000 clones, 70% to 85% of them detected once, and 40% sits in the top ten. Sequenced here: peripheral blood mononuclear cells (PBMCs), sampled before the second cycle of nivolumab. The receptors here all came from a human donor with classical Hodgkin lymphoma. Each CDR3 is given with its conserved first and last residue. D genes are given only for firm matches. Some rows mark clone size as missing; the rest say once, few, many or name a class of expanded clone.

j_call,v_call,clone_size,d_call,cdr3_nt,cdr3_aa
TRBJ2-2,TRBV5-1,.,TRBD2,TGCGCCAGCAGCTTGGAGGCTAGCGGGGGGACCACCGGGGAGCTGTTTTTT,CASSLEASGGTTGELFF
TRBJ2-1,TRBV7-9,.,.,TGTGCCAGCAGCTTACTAGGGGCCAATGAGCAGTTCTTC,CASSLLGANEQFF
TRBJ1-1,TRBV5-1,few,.,TGCGCCAGCAGCTTGGCCAACACTGAAGCTTTCTTT,CASSLANTEAFF
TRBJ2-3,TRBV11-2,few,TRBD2,TGTGCCAGCAGCTTAGGCGGGGGGGCGACAGATACGCAGTATTTT,CASSLGGGATDTQYF
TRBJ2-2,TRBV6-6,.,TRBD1,TGTGCCAGCAATCGACAGGGGGGCACCGGGGAGCTGTTTTTT,CASNRQGGTGELFF
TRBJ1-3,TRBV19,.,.,TGTGCCAGTAGGATAGCCCACACAGGGAGTGGAAACACCATATATTTT,CASRIAHTGSGNTIYF
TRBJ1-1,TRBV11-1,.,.,TGTGCCAGCAGCTTAAGGGCCACTGAAGCTTTCTTT,CASSLRATEAFF
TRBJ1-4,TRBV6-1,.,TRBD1,TGTGCCAGCAGCGACCCAGGACAGGGTTGGAAAAAACTGTTTTTT,CASSDPGQGWKKLFF
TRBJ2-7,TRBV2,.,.,TGTGCCAGCAGTGAGGGATTCGGCCAGTACTTC,CASSEGFGQYF
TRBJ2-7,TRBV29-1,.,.,TGCAGCGTTGAAGATAAGGCCTCGAACGAGCAGTACTTC,CSVEDKASNEQYF
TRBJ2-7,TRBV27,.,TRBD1,TGTGCCAGCAGTAGGACAGGCTTAGGATACGAGCAGTACTTC,CASSRTGLGYEQYF
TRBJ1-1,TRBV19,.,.,TGTGCCAGTACCACCTTAGGTGTCTTGAACACTGAAGCTTTCTTT,CASTTLGVLNTEAFF
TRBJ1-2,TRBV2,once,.,TGTGCCAGTAGTGAGGCTAACTATGGCTACACCTTC,CASSEANYGYTF
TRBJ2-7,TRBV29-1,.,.,TGCAGCGTTGAAGACCCAGACTTAAACTACGAGCAGTACTTC,CSVEDPDLNYEQYF
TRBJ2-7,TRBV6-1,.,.,TGTGCCAGCACTAGCGATGGAGAGCAGTACTTC,CASTSDGEQYF
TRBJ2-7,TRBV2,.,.,TGTGCCAGCAGTTTTGACCCCTACGAGCAGTACTTC,CASSFDPYEQYF
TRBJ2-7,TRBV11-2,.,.,TGTGCCAGCAGCTTACGGAGCTCCTACGAGCAGTACTTC,CASSLRSSYEQYF
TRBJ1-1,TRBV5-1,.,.,TGCGCCAGCAGCCCCGGTGGCACTGAAGCTTTCTTT,CASSPGGTEAFF
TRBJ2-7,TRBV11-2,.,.,TGTGCCAGCAGCTTAGTGGCGGGAAGTGCCCAGTGGCAGTACTTC,CASSLVAGSAQWQYF
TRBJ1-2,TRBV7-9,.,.,TGTGCCAGCAGCTTATACAGGGATGAGGGCTATGGCTACACCTTC,CASSLYRDEGYGYTF
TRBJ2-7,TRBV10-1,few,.,TGCGCCAGCGTCTACGGGACATCCTACGAGCAGTACTTC,CASVYGTSYEQYF
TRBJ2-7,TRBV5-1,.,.,TGCGCCAGCAGCTTGAGCCAGTCGGCCGAGCAGTACTTC,CASSLSQSAEQYF
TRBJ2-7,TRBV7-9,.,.,TGTGCCAGCAGCTTAGAGGAACCCGAGCAGTACTTC,CASSLEEPEQYF
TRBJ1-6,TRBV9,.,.,TGTGCCAGCAGCGCGGACATTACAAAGGGGGTATATAATTCACCCCTCCACTTT,CASSADITKGVYNSPLHF
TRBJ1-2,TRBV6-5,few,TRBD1,TGTGCCAGCAGTTATACCCGAGGACAGGGGACTGGCTACACCTTC,CASSYTRGQGTGYTF
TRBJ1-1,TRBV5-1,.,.,TGCGCCAGCAGCTTACCAGGTCTTACTGAAGCTTTCTTT,CASSLPGLTEAFF
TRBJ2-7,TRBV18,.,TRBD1,TGTGCCAGCTCACTGGGACTCCGGGACAGGGTCTACGAGCAGTACTTC,CASSLGLRDRVYEQYF
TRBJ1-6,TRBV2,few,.,TGTGCCAGCAGTGGTTCCGGGGATTCACCCCTCCACTTT,CASSGSGDSPLHF
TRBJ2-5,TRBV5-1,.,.,TGCGCCAGCAGCGTCGGGGGCGTCCAAGAGACCCAGTACTTC,CASSVGGVQETQYF
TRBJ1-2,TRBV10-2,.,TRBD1,TGCGCCAGCAGTGAGTCGAGGGGACAGGGCGCTGGCTACACCTTC,CASSESRGQGAGYTF
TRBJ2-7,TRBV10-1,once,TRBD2,TGCGCCAGCAGTTCGAGCGGGAGGGACTCCTACGAGCAGTACTTC,CASSSSGRDSYEQYF
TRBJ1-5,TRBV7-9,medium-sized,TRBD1,TGTGCCAGCAGCCAGGGGGGGTTCGGACAGCCCCAGCATTTT,CASSQGGFGQPQHF
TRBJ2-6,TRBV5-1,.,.,TGCGCCAGCAGTAGTAGGTCTGGGGCCAACGTCCTGACTTTC,CASSSRSGANVLTF
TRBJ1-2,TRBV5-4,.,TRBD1,TGTGCCAGCAGCCGACAGGGGTTAGAAAAGGACTATGGCTACACCTTC,CASSRQGLEKDYGYTF
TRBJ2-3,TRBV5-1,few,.,TGCGCCAGCAGCTTGGAGCCTAGCGCCACAGATACGCAGTATTTT,CASSLEPSATDTQYF
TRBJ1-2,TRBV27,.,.,TGTGCCAGCAGTTTAAGGCAGACCTATGGCTACACCTTC,CASSLRQTYGYTF
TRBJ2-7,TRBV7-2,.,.,TGTGCCAGCAGCCGATCTATGACGGAAGAGCAGTACTTC,CASSRSMTEEQYF
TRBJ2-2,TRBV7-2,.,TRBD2,TGTGCCAGCAGCTCAGTAGCGGGAGGGAACACCGGGGAGCTGTTTTTT,CASSSVAGGNTGELFF
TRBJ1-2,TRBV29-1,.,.,TGCAGCACCTGGGGGCGGGGGAATGGCTACACCTTC,CSTWGRGNGYTF
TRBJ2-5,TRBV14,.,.,TGTGCCAGCAGCCTTCTAGGGGAGACCCAGTACTTC,CASSLLGETQYF
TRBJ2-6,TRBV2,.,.,TGTGCCAGCAATCCAGGGCCGGGCTCTGGGGCCAACGTCCTGACTTTC,CASNPGPGSGANVLTF
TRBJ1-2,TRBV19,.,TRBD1,TGTGCATCTGGGACAGGCAGGTACACCTTC,CASGTGRYTF
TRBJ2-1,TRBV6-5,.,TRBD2,TGTGCCAGCACCCCGGGGGGGGGAGCCTACAATGAGCAGTTCTTC,CASTPGGGAYNEQFF
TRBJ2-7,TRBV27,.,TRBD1,TGTGCCAGCAGTTTATCGTATGGGGGACAGGCTCGCGAGCAGTACTTC,CASSLSYGGQAREQYF
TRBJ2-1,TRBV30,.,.,TGTGCCTGGAGTGATCAGGGGTGGAGTGAGCAGTTCTTC,CAWSDQGWSEQFF
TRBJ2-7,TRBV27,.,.,TGTGCCAGCAGTCCCTCCGACGGGGGCTGGGAGCAGTACTTC,CASSPSDGGWEQYF
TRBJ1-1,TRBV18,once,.,TGTGCCAGCTCACGGATTACAGGGAGTCCCACTGAAGCTTTCTTT,CASSRITGSPTEAFF
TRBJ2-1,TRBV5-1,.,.,TGCGCCAGCAGCTTACACTCGAGCTACAATGAGCAGTTCTTC,CASSLHSSYNEQFF
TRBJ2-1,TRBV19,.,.,TGTGCCAGTAAAGTTCGAGGTCTGGGGGCCGATGAGCAGTTCTTC,CASKVRGLGADEQFF
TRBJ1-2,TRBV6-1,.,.,TGTGCCAGCAGTGCTTACCAGGGCTACACCTTC,CASSAYQGYTF
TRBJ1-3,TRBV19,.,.,TGTGCCAGTAAGAACTACAGGGATGCGAGTGGAAACACCATATATTTT,CASKNYRDASGNTIYF
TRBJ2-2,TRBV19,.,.,TGTGCCAGTAGTTACGGGGGGCCAGGCGGGGAGCTGTTTTTT,CASSYGGPGGELFF
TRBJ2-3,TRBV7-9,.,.,TGTGCCAGCAGCCAACTTAGGGACCAAACAGATACGCAGTATTTT,CASSQLRDQTDTQYF
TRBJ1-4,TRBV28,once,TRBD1,TGTGCCAGCAGCGACAGGGGCCATTATGAAAAACTGTTTTTT,CASSDRGHYEKLFF
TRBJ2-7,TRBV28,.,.,TGTGCCAGCAGCAGTGCTAAGAACGAGCAGTACTTC,CASSSAKNEQYF